Listed here are 9 T cell receptor beta chains from one sample, sequenced in a study of T-cell memory formation after mild COVID-19. TCRdb reanalysed the 5' RACE reads using MiXCR and keeps one entry per CDR3 protein. In the table there are 250,000 to 300,000 distinct CDR3 sequences, around 15% of which are singletons. The sequencing sample was made of PBMCs or a T cell subset sorted from them (not recorded which). These receptors were taken from a man between 18 and 29 years old who had mild COVID-19 (a few samples of this study predate the infection). Cell type and time point are not known.

This clonotype was seen many times. This chain links TRBV6-5 with TRBJ2-7, with TRBD1 identical over 9 bases. CDR1 and CDR2 (germline): MNHEY, SVGAGI. The CDR3 contains 14 residues. J was trimmed by 4 bases and V by 5 bases; bases with no gene match: 6. As DNA, the CDR3 is TGTGCCAGCAGTGCCGGGACAGGGAGGTACGAGCAGTACTTC. This encodes CASSAGTGRYEQYF.

This chain uses TRBV29-1 with TRBJ2-2; 12 bases are a match to TRBD2. V shed 7 bases, J shed 5 bases, and the junction held 2 bases outside the gene matches. The length of the CDR3 is 13 residues. Germline CDR1 is SQVTM and CDR2 is ANQGSEA. DNA for the CDR3: TGCAGCGGAACTAGCGGGGGGACCGGGGAGCTGTTTTTT. This sequence encodes CSGTSGGTGELFF.

This clonotype was detected only a few times. The rearrangement links TRBV11-2 to TRBJ1-1; weak D call: TRBD1 (5 bases). CDR1 and CDR2 (germline): SGHAT, FQNNGV. The V gene lost 7 bases and the J gene lost 3 bases, with 15 bases spanning the gap. CDR3 length equals 14 residues. The DNA of the CDR3 is TGTGCCAGCACCCAGGGCGGGGGTGACACTGAAGCTTTCTTT. Translating it yields CASTQGGGDTEAFF.

This clonotype was seen ten or more times. The V call is TRBV4-1, the J call TRBJ2-3; D is undetermined. Germline V gives CDR1 MGHRA, CDR2 YSYEKL. V was pared by 0 bases and J by 0 bases, with 10 bases between. The CDR3 is 16 residues long. Here the CDR3 DNA reads TGCGCCAGCAGCCAAGAGATGGGCCCTAGCACAGATACGCAGTATTTT. It specifies CASSQEMGPSTDTQYF.

The V gene is TRBV20-1, the J gene TRBJ2-1; no clear D. CDR1 and CDR2 (germline): DFQATT, SNEGSKA (reference sequence). Trimming left V 6 bases short and J 8 bases short, with 29 bases between. The CDR3 sequence is 17 residues long. The CDR3 DNA sequence: TGCAGTGCCCTCTCGTACAATCAGATGGGCAGGATAGATGAGCAGTTCTTC. This encodes CSALSYNQMGRIDEQFF.

The genes are TRBV7-3 and TRBJ2-1; the D is unclear. CDR1 SGHTA and CDR2 FQGTGA come from the germline V gene. V was shortened by 3 bases and J by 7 bases, with 13 bases between the two germline ends. This CDR3 spans 14 amino acids. The DNA of the CDR3 is TGTGCCAGCAGCTTGGACGGCGGCTCGAATGAGCAGTTCTTC. This encodes CASSLDGGSNEQFF.

This chain connects TRBV6-1 to TRBJ2-7; 10 nucleotides line up with TRBD1. In germline, CDR1 is MNHNS, CDR2 SASEGT. CDR3 length equals 14 residues. The V segment lost 8 bases and the J segment 5 bases; nucleotides outside the gene matches: 9. CDR3 in amino acids: CASVRDRGSDEQYF. DNA for the CDR3: TGTGCCAGCGTCCGGGACAGGGGAAGCGACGAGCAGTACTTC.

This clonotype was seen ten or more times. The CDR3 coding sequence is TGCGCCAGCAGCTTGGGTGGAGTGTCCTCCTACGAGCAGTACTTC. Its translation: CASSLGGVSSYEQYF. The V and J genes are TRBV5-1 and TRBJ2-7, with D uncertain. Trimming took 0 bases from V and 0 from J, leaving 10 bases between them. CDR3 size: 15 residues. Per germline, CDR1 SGHRS and CDR2 YFSETQ. Full variable domain (remainder filled in from reference TRBV5-1 and TRBJ2-7): KAGVTQTPRYLIKTRGQQVTLSCSPISGHRSVSWYQQTPGQGLQFLFEYFSETQRNKGNFPGRFSGRQFSNSRSEMNVSTLELGDSALYLCASSLGGVSSYEQYFGPGTRLTVT.

This clonotype showed up just a few times. The V and J genes are TRBV14 and TRBJ1-4, with unresolved D. Germline CDR1 and CDR2: SGHDN and FVKESK. The V end was cut by 0 bases, the J end by 3 bases, with 8 bases between. CDR3 length: 15 amino acids. DNA of the CDR3: TGTGCCAGCAGCCAAGAATGGGCTTCTAATGAAAAACTGTTTTTT. It encodes CASSQEWASNEKLFF.